This is a list of T cell receptor beta chains from one sample in a study of monozygotic twins with inflammatory bowel disease. TCRdb processed the 5' RACE reads again and assigns one entry to each CDR3 protein, with no DNA. Listed are around 380,000 distinct CDR3 sequences; approximately 2.3% falls within the top ten. What was sequenced was blood. Receptor source: a human donor with ulcerative colitis or Crohn's disease, or a healthy co-twin of an affected twin (not recorded which). The CDR3 runs from the conserved cysteine through the conserved F or W.

j_gene | v_gene | len | CDR3aa
TRBJ2-2 | TRBV7-2 | 16 | CASSPLVGGVTGELFF
TRBJ2-1 | TRBV18 | 13 | CASARAGHNEQFF
TRBJ2-3 | TRBV4-2 | 17 | CASSQGGTLGHTDTQYF
TRBJ2-7 | TRBV7-2 | 15 | CASSLEGDESYEQYF
TRBJ2-2 | TRBV7-2 | 18 | CASSLAPPGGANTGELFF
TRBJ2-5 | TRBV4-1 | 17 | CASSGDWVTPGEETQYF
TRBJ2-1 | TRBV27 | 15 | CASGRQVGAANEQFF
TRBJ2-7 | TRBV4-1 | 15 | CASSQDGTALYEQYF
TRBJ2-7 | TRBV29-1 | 16 | CSVELALQGGIYEQYF
TRBJ2-5 | TRBV5-1 | 15 | CASSLEGSGQETQYF
TRBJ2-7 | TRBV6-5 | 14 | CASSYSGQGIEQYF
TRBJ2-5 | TRBV7-9 | 17 | CASSPPGRGGGQETQYF
TRBJ2-5 | TRBV20-1 | 11 | CSASGSETQYF
TRBJ1-4 | TRBV27 | 13 | CASSSATNEKLFF
TRBJ2-2 | TRBV5-6 | 15 | CASSSRDSNTGELFF
TRBJ2-3 | TRBV20-1 | 13 | CSAHPSDSQWPVF
TRBJ2-3 | TRBV20-1 | 15 | CSARLAGEGTDTQYF
TRBJ1-1 | TRBV7-2 | 13 | CASSPGDRGEAFF
TRBJ2-4 | TRBV19 | 14 | CASSIPVGKNIQYF
TRBJ2-3 | TRBV7-9 | 16 | CASSPPARVGANTQYF
TRBJ1-1 | TRBV6-6 | 14 | CASSYSKVGPEAFF
TRBJ2-1 | TRBV19 | 15 | CASSITWDLDNEQFF
TRBJ1-1 | TRBV29-1 | 14 | CSARRGIGNTEAFF
TRBJ2-3 | TRBV7-2 | 16 | CASSKGRGGVADTQYF
TRBJ1-2 | TRBV20-1 | 12 | CSADSYAYGYTF
TRBJ2-1 | TRBV6-2/TRBV6-3 | 14 | CASSYSAGRNEQFF
TRBJ2-7 | TRBV21-1 | 11 | CASSADYEQYF